This paragraph reports one TCR beta chain. TCRdb fed the 5' RACE reads into MiXCR, producing one record per CDR3 protein. The table records some 630,000 distinct CDR3 sequences, less than 9% of them present only once. The data stem from a study of identical twins. CDR3 length equals 14 residues. Germline loops: CDR1 SEHNR, CDR2 FQNEAQ (reference sequence). Trimming removed 2 bases at V and 2 bases at J, with 10 bases between. These data were also filed under a second study, of yellow fever vaccine responses in identical twins.

Material for sequencing was PBMCs. The receptor's source is a woman between 18 and 29 years old in good health. The chain joins TRBV7-9 to TRBJ2-7; D tentatively fits TRBD1 or TRBD2 (5 bases each). The CDR3 is CASSLLQGAYEQYV. As DNA, the CDR3 is TGTGCCAGCAGCTTACTCCAGGGAGCCTACGAGCAGTACGTC.